This TCR beta chain was found in a study of T cell changes during pregnancy in multiple sclerosis. TCRdb's table, derived via immunoSEQ multiplex PCR, lists solely in-frame clones and lacks some. The sample includes roughly 110,000 clones, 85% to 95% of them seen just once. The CDR3 extends over 17 amino acids. V lost 3 bases, J lost 0 bases, and 12 bases lay in between. The germline V gene has CDR1 LNHDA and CDR2 SQIVND (reference sequence). The rearrangement joins TRBV19 to TRBJ2-6; TRBD2 might be the D (5 bases). This clonotype was obtained from a female donor with multiple sclerosis, enrolled in a pregnancy study. Sample: peripheral blood, taken after pregnancy. DNA of the CDR3: TGTGCCAGTAGTATTAGGACTTGGGACTCTGGGGCCAACGTCCTGACTTTC. Translating gives CASSIRTWDSGANVLTF.